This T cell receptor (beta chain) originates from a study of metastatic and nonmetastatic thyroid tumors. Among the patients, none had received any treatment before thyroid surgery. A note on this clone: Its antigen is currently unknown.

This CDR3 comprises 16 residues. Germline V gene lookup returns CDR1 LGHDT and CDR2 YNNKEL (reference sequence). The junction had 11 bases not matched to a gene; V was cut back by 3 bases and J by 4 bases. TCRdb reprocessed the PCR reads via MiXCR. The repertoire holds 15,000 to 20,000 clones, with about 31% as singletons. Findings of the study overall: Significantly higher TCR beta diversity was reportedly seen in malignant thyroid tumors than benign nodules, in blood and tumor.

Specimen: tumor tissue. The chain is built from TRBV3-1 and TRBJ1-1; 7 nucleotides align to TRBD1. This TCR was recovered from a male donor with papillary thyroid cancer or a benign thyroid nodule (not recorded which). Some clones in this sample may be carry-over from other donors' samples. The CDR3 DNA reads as TGTGCCAGCAGCCACAGAGCAGGGGGAGGCGGCACTGAAGCTTTCTTT. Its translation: CASSHRAGGGGTEAFF.